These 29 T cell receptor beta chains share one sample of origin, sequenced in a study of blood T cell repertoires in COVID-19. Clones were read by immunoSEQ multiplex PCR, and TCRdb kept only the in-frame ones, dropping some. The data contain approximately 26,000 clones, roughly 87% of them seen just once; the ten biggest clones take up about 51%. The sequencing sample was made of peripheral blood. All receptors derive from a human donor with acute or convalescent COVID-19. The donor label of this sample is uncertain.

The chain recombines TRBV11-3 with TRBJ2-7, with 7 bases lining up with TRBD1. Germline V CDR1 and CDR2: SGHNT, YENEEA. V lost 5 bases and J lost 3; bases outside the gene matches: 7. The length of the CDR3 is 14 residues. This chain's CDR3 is CASSPGTAIYEQYF. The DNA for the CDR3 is TGTGCCAGCAGCCCAGGGACAGCCATCTACGAGCAGTACTTC.

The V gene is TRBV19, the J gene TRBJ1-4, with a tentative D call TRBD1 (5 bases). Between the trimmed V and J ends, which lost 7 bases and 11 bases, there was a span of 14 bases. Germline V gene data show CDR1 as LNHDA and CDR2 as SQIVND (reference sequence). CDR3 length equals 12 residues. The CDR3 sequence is CASTPSGGKLFF. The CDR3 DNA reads TGTGCCAGTACCCCCTCCGGGGGGAAACTGTTTTTT.

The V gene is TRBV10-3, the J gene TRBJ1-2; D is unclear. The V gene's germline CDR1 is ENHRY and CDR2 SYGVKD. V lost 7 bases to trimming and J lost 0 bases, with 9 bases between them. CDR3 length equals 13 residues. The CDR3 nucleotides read TGTGCCATCACCCACTTTGCTAACTATGGCTACACCTTC. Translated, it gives CAITHFANYGYTF.

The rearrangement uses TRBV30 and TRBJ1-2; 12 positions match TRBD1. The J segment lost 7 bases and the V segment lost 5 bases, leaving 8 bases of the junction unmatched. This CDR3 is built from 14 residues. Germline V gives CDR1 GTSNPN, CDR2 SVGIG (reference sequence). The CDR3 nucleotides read TGTGCCTGGGAAGGGACAGGGGGCTTTAGTGGCTACACCTTC. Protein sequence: CAWEGTGGFSGYTF.

The CDR3 sequence is CASSLDRPSRSYEQYF. In nucleotides, the CDR3 is TGCGCCAGCAGCCTCGACAGGCCCTCAAGGTCCTACGAGCAGTACTTC. This sequence joins TRBV5-1 and TRBJ2-7; maybe TRBD1 (6 bases). CDR1 and CDR2 from the germline V gene are SGHRS and YFSETQ. CDR3 length equals 16 residues. V lost 4 bases, J lost 1 base, and 18 bases lay in between.

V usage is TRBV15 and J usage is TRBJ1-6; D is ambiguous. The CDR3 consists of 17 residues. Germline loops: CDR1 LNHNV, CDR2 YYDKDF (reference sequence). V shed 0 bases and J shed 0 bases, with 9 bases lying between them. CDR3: CATSRDDVSSYNSPLHF. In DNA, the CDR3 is TGTGCCACCAGCAGAGATGATGTCAGCTCCTATAATTCACCCCTCCACTTT.

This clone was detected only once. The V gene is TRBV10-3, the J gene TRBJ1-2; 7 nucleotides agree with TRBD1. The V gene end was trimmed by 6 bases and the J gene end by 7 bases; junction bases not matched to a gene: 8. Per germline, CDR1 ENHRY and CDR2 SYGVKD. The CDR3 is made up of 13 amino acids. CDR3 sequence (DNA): TGTGCCATCAGCAATACAGGGGTTGTTGGCTACACCTTC. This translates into CAISNTGVVGYTF.

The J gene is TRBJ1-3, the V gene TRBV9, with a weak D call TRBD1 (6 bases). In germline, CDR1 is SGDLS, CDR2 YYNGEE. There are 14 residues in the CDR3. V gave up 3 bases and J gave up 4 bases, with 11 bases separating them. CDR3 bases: TGTGCCAGCAGCGCCGGGACATCAGGAAACACCATATATTTT. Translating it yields CASSAGTSGNTIYF.

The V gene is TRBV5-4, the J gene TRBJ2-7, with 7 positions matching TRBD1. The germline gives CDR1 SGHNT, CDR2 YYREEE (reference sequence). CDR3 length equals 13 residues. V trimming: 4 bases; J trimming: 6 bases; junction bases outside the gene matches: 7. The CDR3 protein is CASSPDRVGEQYF. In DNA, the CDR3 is TGTGCCAGCAGCCCCGACAGGGTAGGCGAGCAGTACTTC.

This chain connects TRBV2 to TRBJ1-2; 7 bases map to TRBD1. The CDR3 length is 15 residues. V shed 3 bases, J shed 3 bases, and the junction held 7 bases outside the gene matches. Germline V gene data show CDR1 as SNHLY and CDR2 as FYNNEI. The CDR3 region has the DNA TGTGCCAGCAGTGATGGCCTAACAGGGGACTATGGCTACACCTTC. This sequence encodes CASSDGLTGDYGYTF.

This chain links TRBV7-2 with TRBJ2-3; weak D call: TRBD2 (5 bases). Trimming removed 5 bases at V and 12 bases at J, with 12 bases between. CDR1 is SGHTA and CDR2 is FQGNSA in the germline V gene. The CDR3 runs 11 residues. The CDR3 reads CASSNSGIQYF. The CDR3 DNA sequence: TGTGCCAGCAGCAATTCCGGGATACAGTATTTT.

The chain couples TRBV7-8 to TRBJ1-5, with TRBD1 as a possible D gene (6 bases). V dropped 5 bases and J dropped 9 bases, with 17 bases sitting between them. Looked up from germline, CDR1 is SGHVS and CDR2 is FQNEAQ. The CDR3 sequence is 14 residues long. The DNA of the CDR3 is TGTGCCAGCAGCCCCCAACAGGGAGTGGGGCCCCAGCATTTT. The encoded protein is CASSPQQGVGPQHF.

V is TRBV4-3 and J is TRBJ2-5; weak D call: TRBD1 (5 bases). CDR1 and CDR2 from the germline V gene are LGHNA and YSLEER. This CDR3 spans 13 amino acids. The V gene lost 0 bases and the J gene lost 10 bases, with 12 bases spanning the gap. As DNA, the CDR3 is TGCGCCAGCAGCCAAGATGTCTGGCAGGGCCAGTACTTC. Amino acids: CASSQDVWQGQYF.

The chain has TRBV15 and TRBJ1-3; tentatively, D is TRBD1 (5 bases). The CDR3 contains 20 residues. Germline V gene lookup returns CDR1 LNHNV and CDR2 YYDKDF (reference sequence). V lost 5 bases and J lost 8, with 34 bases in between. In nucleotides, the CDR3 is TGTGCCACCAGCGGGCGCGCGACGGGGACTATACCCCTGGCCCGGGACACCATATATTTT. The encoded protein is CATSGRATGTIPLARDTIYF.

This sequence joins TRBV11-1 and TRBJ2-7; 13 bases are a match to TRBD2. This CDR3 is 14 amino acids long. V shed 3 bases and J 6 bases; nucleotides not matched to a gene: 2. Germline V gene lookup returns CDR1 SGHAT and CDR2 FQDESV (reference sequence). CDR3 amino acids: CASSLGLAGSEQYF. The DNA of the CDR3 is TGTGCCAGCAGCTTGGGACTAGCGGGATCCGAGCAGTACTTC.

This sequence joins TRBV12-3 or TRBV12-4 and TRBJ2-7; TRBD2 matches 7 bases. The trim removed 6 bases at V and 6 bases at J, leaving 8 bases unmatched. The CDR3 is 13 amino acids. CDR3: CASREGGRVEQYF. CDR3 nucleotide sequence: TGTGCCAGCAGGGAGGGAGGGAGAGTCGAGCAGTACTTC.

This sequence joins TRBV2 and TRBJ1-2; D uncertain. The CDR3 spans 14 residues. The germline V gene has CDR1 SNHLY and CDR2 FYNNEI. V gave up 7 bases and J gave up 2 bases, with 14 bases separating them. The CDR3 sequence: CASTLFRENYGYTF. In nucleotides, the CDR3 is TGTGCCAGCACCCTATTCCGGGAGAACTATGGCTACACCTTC.

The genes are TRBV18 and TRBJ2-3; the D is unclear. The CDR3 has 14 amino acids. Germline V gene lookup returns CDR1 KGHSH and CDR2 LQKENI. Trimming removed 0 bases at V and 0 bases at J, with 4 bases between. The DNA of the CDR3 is TGTGCCAGCTCACCACCACACAGCACAGATACGCAGTATTTT. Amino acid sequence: CASSPPHSTDTQYF. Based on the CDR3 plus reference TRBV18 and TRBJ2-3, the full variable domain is NAGVMQNPRHLVRRRGQEARLRCSPMKGHSHVYWYRQLPEEGLKFMVYLQKENIIDESGMPKERFSAEFPKEGPSILRIQQVVRGDSAAYFCASSPPHSTDTQYFGPGTRLTVL.

This CDR3 is CASSEGQSYGYTF. CDR3 in DNA: TGTGCCAGCAGTGAAGGGCAAAGCTATGGCTACACCTTC. The genes are TRBV25-1 and TRBJ1-2; no clear D. This CDR3 is built from 13 residues. The ends were cut back, 2 bases at V and 4 bases at J, with 8 bases in the middle. CDR1 MGHDK and CDR2 SYGVNS come from the germline V gene.

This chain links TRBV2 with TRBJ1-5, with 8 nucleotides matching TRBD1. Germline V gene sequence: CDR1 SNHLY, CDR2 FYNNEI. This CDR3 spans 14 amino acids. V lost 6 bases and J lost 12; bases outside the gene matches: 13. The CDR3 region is CASSGTGPRSDQHF. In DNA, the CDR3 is TGTGCCAGCAGCGGGACAGGCCCTCGGTCCGACCAGCATTTT.

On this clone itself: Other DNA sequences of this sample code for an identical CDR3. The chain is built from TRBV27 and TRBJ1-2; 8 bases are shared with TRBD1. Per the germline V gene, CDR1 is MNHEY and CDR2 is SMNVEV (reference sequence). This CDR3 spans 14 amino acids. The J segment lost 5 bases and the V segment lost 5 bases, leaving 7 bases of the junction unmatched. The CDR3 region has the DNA TGTGCCAGCAGTCCCCAGGACAGGGTATATGGCTACACCTTC. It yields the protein CASSPQDRVYGYTF.

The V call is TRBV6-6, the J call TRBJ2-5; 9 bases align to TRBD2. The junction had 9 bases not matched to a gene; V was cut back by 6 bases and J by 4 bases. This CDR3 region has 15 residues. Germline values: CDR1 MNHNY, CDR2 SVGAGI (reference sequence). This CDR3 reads CASSGAGGPGETQYF. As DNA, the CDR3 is TGTGCCAGCAGCGGTGCGGGGGGGCCGGGAGAGACCCAGTACTTC.

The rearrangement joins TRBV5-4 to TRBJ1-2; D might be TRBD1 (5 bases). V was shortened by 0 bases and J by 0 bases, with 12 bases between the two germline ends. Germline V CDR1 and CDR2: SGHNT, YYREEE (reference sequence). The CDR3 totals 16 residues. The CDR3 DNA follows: TGTGCCAGCAGCTTGGCAGGGATCAGAGCTAACTATGGCTACACCTTC. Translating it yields CASSLAGIRANYGYTF.

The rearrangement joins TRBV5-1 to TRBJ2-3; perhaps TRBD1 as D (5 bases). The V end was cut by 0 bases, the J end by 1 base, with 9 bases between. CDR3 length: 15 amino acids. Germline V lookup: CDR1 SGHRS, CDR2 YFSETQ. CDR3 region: CASSLEAGRTDTQYF. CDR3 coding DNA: TGCGCCAGCAGCTTGGAGGCAGGGCGCACAGATACGCAGTATTTT.

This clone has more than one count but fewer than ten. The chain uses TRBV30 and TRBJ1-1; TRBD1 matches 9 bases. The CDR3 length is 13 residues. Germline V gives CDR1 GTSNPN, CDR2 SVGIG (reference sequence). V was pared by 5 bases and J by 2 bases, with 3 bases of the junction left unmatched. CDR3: CAWDRGINTEAFF. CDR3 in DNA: TGTGCCTGGGACAGGGGGATAAACACTGAAGCTTTCTTT.

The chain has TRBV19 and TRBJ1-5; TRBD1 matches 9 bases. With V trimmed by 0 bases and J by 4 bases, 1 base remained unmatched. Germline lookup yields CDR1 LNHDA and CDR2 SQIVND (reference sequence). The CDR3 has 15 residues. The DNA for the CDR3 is TGTGCCAGTAGTATAGATGGGACAGGGAATCAGCCCCAGCATTTT. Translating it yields CASSIDGTGNQPQHF.

The CDR3 DNA reads as TGTGCCATAAAGAATCGGACAGGCCGACTGGATGGCTACACCTTC. This gives the protein CAIKNRTGRLDGYTF. This chain connects TRBV7-8 to TRBJ1-2; 7 nucleotides match TRBD1. V gave up 10 bases and J gave up 6 bases; unmatched junction bases: 17. CDR1 is SGHVS and CDR2 is FQNEAQ in the germline V gene. This CDR3 region has 15 residues. The full variable domain, its missing parts supplied by reference TRBV7-8 and TRBJ1-2, is GAGVSQSPRYKVAKRGQDVALRCDPISGHVSLFWYQQALGQGPEFLTYFQNEAQLDKSGLPSDRFFAERPEGSVSTLKIQRTQQEDSAVYLCAIKNRTGRLDGYTFGSGTRLTVV.

The chain's CDR3 is CASRRQGRANEKLFF. CDR3 bases: TGTGCCAGCCGTCGACAGGGAAGGGCTAATGAAAAACTGTTTTTT. The V call is TRBV25-1, the J call TRBJ1-4; 7 bases agree with TRBD1. Germline CDR1 is MGHDK and CDR2 is SYGVNS. The length of the CDR3 is 15 residues. Trimming at V came to 8 bases and at J to 3 bases, leaving 9 bases not matched to a gene.

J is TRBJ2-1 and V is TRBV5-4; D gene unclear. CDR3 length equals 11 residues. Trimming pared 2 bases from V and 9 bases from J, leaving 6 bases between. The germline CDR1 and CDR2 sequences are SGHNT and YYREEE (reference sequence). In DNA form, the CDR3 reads TGTGCCAGCAGCTTTCAGTTTGAGCAGTTCTTC. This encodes CASSFQFEQFF.